These 21 T cell receptor beta chains were all obtained from the same sample, sequenced in a study of OX40 agonist ivuxolimab in advanced cancers. The table came from immunoSEQ multiplex PCR; TCRdb's copy has only in-frame clones and leaves some out. This sample yields 60,000 to 70,000 clones, of which roughly 88% are seen a single time; approximately 1.1% belongs to the top ten. Source: CD4+ or CD8+ T cells sorted from blood, taken in a trial of the OX40 agonist ivuxolimab. These receptors all stem from an adult with an advanced solid tumor such as melanoma, head and neck, liver or kidney cancer.

The chain has TRBV5-1 and TRBJ2-5; 10 bases match TRBD2. Germline V lookup: CDR1 SGHRS, CDR2 YFSETQ. V dropped 4 bases and J dropped 5; count of bases not matched to a gene: 8. CDR3 size: 15 residues. Here the CDR3 DNA reads TGCGCCAGCAGCATCCTAGCGGGAGTTGCGGAGACCCAGTACTTC. Translated: CASSILAGVAETQYF.

This clone showed up just a few times. The sample has other DNA sequences that encode this CDR3 too. The chain carries TRBV28 and TRBJ1-2; the match to TRBD1 covers 10 bases. The CDR3 has 14 residues. Trimming at V came to 5 bases and at J to 5 bases, leaving 5 bases not matched to a gene. The germline gives CDR1 MDHEN, CDR2 SYDVKM. The CDR3 spells CASSPGTGVYGYTF. In DNA form, the CDR3 reads TGTGCCAGCAGTCCAGGGACAGGGGTGTATGGCTACACCTTC.

The gene calls are TRBV7-9 and TRBJ1-1; D call uncertain. The CDR3 loop spans 13 amino acids. V gave up 3 bases and J gave up 3 bases, with 8 bases separating them. CDR1 and CDR2 from the germline V gene are SEHNR and FQNEAQ (reference sequence). Written as DNA, the CDR3 is TGTGCCAGCAGCTTCGTCCGAGACACTGAAGCTTTCTTT. Its protein product is CASSFVRDTEAFF.

This rearrangement joins TRBV5-1 to TRBJ1-2; D is uncertain. This CDR3 is built from 14 residues. Germline CDR1 reads SGHRS; CDR2 reads YFSETQ. V lost 2 bases and J lost 5, with 13 bases in between. The CDR3 reads CASSFNSGGYGYTF. The CDR3 DNA reads as TGCGCCAGCAGCTTTAATAGCGGAGGATATGGCTACACCTTC.

This sequence joins TRBV7-9 and TRBJ2-1, with 9 bases identical to TRBD2. There are 16 residues in the CDR3. Germline CDR1 reads SEHNR; CDR2 reads FQNEAQ (reference sequence). Trimming cost V 4 bases and J 4 bases; bases outside gene matches: 8. This CDR3 is CASSSSGAGGYNEQFF. For the CDR3, the DNA is TGTGCCAGCAGCTCCTCGGGGGCGGGAGGGTACAATGAGCAGTTCTTC.

The chain uses TRBV6-1 and TRBJ2-6; D perhaps matches TRBD1 (5 bases). Looked up from germline, CDR1 is MNHNS and CDR2 is SASEGT. Trimming stripped 2 bases from V and 4 bases from J, with 15 bases between. This CDR3 is built from 17 residues. Here the CDR3 reads CASSERVGAPGANVLTF. The CDR3 DNA is TGTGCCAGCAGTGAAAGGGTAGGGGCTCCCGGGGCCAACGTCCTGACTTTC.

The chain has TRBV19 and TRBJ2-3; tentatively, D is TRBD2 (6 bases). The germline V gene encodes CDR1 LNHDA and CDR2 SQIVND (reference sequence). V was clipped by 5 bases and J by 2 bases, with 14 bases between them. The CDR3 spans 15 residues. Written as DNA, the CDR3 is TGTGCCAGTAGTTTTTCTGGCGGGATCACAGATACGCAGTATTTT. Its protein product is CASSFSGGITDTQYF.

The sample holds one count of this clone. This chain joins TRBV6-5 and TRBJ2-7; D may be TRBD1 (6 bases). Germline values: CDR1 MNHEY, CDR2 SVGAGI. V was trimmed by 2 bases and J by 2 bases, leaving 10 bases between them. This CDR3 spans 14 amino acids. The DNA of the CDR3 is TGTGCCAGCAGTTACAGGCAGGGGACCTACGAGCAGTACTTC. It translates to CASSYRQGTYEQYF.

The rearrangement uses TRBV7-8 and TRBJ2-1; 10 nucleotides line up with TRBD2. The germline CDR1 and CDR2 sequences are SGHVS and FQNEAQ. The CDR3 is 17 residues long. V shed 5 bases and J 7 bases; nucleotides not matched to a gene: 14. The CDR3 DNA follows: TGTGCCAGCAGCCCAAGGCTAGCGGGAGAAACTCGGAATGAGCAGTTCTTC. It codes for CASSPRLAGETRNEQFF.

The V call is TRBV11-2, the J call TRBJ1-6; no definite D call. Trimming took 2 bases from V and 10 from J, leaving 15 bases between them. CDR1 and CDR2 (germline): SGHAT, FQNNGV. CDR3 length equals 15 residues. The CDR3 loop is CASSLNLVGESPLHF. Written as DNA, the CDR3 is TGTGCCAGCAGCTTAAACCTCGTGGGAGAATCACCCCTCCACTTT.

The chain uses TRBV6-5 and TRBJ1-1; 10 bases fit TRBD1. Germline lookup yields CDR1 MNHEY and CDR2 SVGAGI. Germline trimming cut 6 bases from V and 6 bases from J; bases unmatched to any gene: 10. The CDR3 consists of 15 residues. In DNA form, the CDR3 reads TGTGCCAGCAGGACCAGGGGACAGGGGTTGGCTGAAGCTTTCTTT. It translates to CASRTRGQGLAEAFF.

The V and J genes are TRBV5-1 and TRBJ2-1; 15 bases fit TRBD2. In germline, CDR1 is SGHRS, CDR2 YFSETQ. The CDR3 length is 16 residues. V dropped 4 bases and J dropped 7; count of bases not matched to a gene: 6. CDR3 nucleotide sequence: TGCGCCAGCAGCCCTGGGGGACTAGCGGGAGGTAATGAGCAGTTCTTC. Translation: CASSPGGLAGGNEQFF.

The chain uses TRBV5-1 and TRBJ2-1; 8 bases agree with TRBD2. Germline-derived CDR1 and CDR2 are SGHRS and YFSETQ. The CDR3 extends over 16 amino acids. Trimming cost V 7 bases and J 4 bases; bases outside gene matches: 13. CDR3 nucleotides: TGCGCCAGCGGGAAAGGGGAGCAGCGGGGGTACAATGAGCAGTTCTTC. Translated, it gives CASGKGEQRGYNEQFF.

The chain employs TRBV19 and TRBJ1-1, with TRBD1 matching over 9 bases. The V and J ends lost 5 bases and 4 bases, in that order; junction bases with no gene match: 8. The CDR3 runs to 15 residues. Per the germline V gene, CDR1 is LNHDA and CDR2 is SQIVND (reference sequence). The CDR3 DNA reads TGTGCCAGTAGTCCACAGGGGGCTAAGGGCACTGAAGCTTTCTTT. Translated, it gives CASSPQGAKGTEAFF.

This clone was seen more than once but under ten times. The V call is TRBV29-1, the J call TRBJ1-1; D not certain. V lost 5 bases to trimming and J lost 1 base, with 5 bases between them. This CDR3 is built from 11 residues. CDR1 is SQVTM, CDR2 ANQGSEA, per germline. Here the CDR3 DNA reads TGCAGCGTTCACAGGAACACTGAAGCTTTCTTT. Translated: CSVHRNTEAFF.

The CDR3 sequence is CASSPGRTGSNTGELFF. CDR3 nucleotides: TGTGCCAGCAGCCCAGGACGGACAGGCAGTAACACCGGGGAGCTGTTTTTT. V gene TRBV5-4 combines with J gene TRBJ2-2, with 7 positions matching TRBD1. The CDR3 covers 17 residues. Germline V lookup: CDR1 SGHNT, CDR2 YYREEE (reference sequence). V lost 4 bases, J lost 2 bases, and 11 bases stayed unmatched.

The V gene is TRBV28, the J gene TRBJ2-1; the match to TRBD1 covers 7 bases. CDR1 and CDR2 from the germline V gene are MDHEN and SYDVKM. V shed 5 bases and J 5 bases; nucleotides not matched to a gene: 6. CDR3 size: 14 residues. The CDR3 region is CASSPGDSHNEQFF. CDR3 in DNA: TGTGCCAGCAGTCCAGGGGACAGCCACAATGAGCAGTTCTTC.

The J gene is TRBJ2-3, the V gene TRBV30, with 10 bases aligning to TRBD2. Losses at the gene ends were 4 bases for V and 8 bases for J; bases not matched to a gene: 6. Germline V lookup: CDR1 GTSNPN, CDR2 SVGIG (reference sequence). The length of the CDR3 is 13 residues. The CDR3 nucleotides are TGTGCCTGGAAGCTAGCGGGAGTCGGTACGCAGTATTTT. This codes for CAWKLAGVGTQYF.

The chain joins TRBV27 to TRBJ1-2; 8 positions match TRBD1. Germline CDR1 reads MNHEY; CDR2 reads SMNVEV (reference sequence). The V and J ends lost 7 bases and 0 bases, in that order; junction bases with no gene match: 4. The CDR3 contains 14 residues. The CDR3 coding sequence is TGTGCCAGCAAGCTACAGGGGGCTAACTATGGCTACACCTTC. It specifies CASKLQGANYGYTF.

The chain combines TRBV10-3 with TRBJ2-3; D is unclear. There are 14 residues in the CDR3. The ends were cut back, 0 bases at V and 2 bases at J, with 6 bases in the middle. The V gene's germline CDR1 is ENHRY and CDR2 SYGVKD. The CDR3 DNA sequence: TGTGCCATCAGTGAGTCGGCCCTCACAGATACGCAGTATTTT. This translates into CAISESALTDTQYF.

The rearrangement uses TRBV7-2 and TRBJ2-1, with D possibly being TRBD2 (5 bases). From germline, CDR1 is SGHTA and CDR2 FQGNSA. CDR3 size: 14 residues. V lost 4 bases and J 3 bases, leaving 10 bases between the germline ends. CDR3 in DNA: TGTGCCAGCAGCTCCCGAAGCGGCTACAATGAGCAGTTCTTC. Its protein is CASSSRSGYNEQFF. Full variable domain (rest looked up from reference TRBV7-2 and TRBJ2-1): GAGVSQSPSNKVTEKGKDVELRCDPISGHTALYWYRQSLGQGLEFLIYFQGNSAPDKSGLPSDRFSAERTGGSVSTLTIQRTQQEDSAVYLCASSSRSGYNEQFFGPGTRLTVL.